This T cell receptor beta chain was profiled in a study of T-cell memory formation after mild COVID-19. The CDR3 runs 12 residues. V was pared by 6 bases and J by 2 bases, with 9 bases between. Germline-derived CDR1 and CDR2 are DFQATT and SNEGSKA (reference sequence). Concerning this clonotype: Its cognate antigen is unknown.

UMIs and sample barcodes were carried by the TCR alpha and TCR beta cDNA libraries that 5'RACE produced using constant-segment primers. TCRdb analysed the 5' RACE reads with MiXCR anew, one entry per CDR3 protein. In the table there are hundreds of thousands of distinct CDR3 sequences, roughly 18% of which are singletons. The study, taken as a whole, reports: Among CD4+ contracting clones, most were CM and EM, and CD8+ ones EMRA. Cross-reactive memory appears to have joined, as suggested by some responding clones showing up in pre-infection memory. Day 15 to 85 contractors were CD4/CD8 balanced; later expanders leaned CD4+.

The sequence was collected from an adult woman who had mild COVID-19 (a few samples of this study predate the infection). Cell type and time point are not known. The chain joins TRBV20-1 to TRBJ2-3, with D unresolved. The sequencing input was PBMCs or a T cell subset sorted from them (not recorded which). CDR3 in amino acids: CSATLVTDTQYF. CDR3 in DNA: TGCAGTGCCACGCTGGTCACAGATACGCAGTATTTT.